This T cell receptor (beta chain) was identified in a study of vaccination and CD4 T cells after COVID-19. With the Oncomine TCR Beta short-read assay, DNA from cultured CD4+ T cells was sequenced. TCRdb used MiXCR to reprocess the PCR reads, holding one entry per CDR3 protein. Found here are over 8,000 distinct CDR3 sequences, approximately 60% of them singletons; the top ten hold about a sixth. Concerning this clonotype itself: Its cognate antigen is unknown.

The treatment denotes: roughly nine-day PBMC culture with coronavirus spike peptide pools or control peptides (ViraFEST assay). The specimen was CD4+ T cells from blood, cultured in vitro. The TCR was taken from a human donor who had recovered from COVID-19.

The chain's CDR3 is CASSYGLPRDKNIQYF. CDR3 coding DNA: TGTGCCAGCAGTTACGGACTTCCCCGGGACAAAAACATTCAGTACTTC. V and J are TRBV6-5 and TRBJ2-4, with TRBD2 as a possible D gene (5 bases). The CDR3 consists of 16 residues. Germline CDR1 is MNHEY and CDR2 is SVGAGI. Trimming shortened V by 2 bases and J by 3 bases, and 14 bases separated the two germline ends.